The 2 T cell receptor beta chains below come from one sample, sequenced in a study of tumor and adjacent non-tumor tissue in lung cancer (dated by TCRdb to about 2018). RNA was isolated from bulk unsorted tissue, and RNA quality was assessed with a NanoDrop ND-1000 and an Agilent 2100. Distant non-tumor tissue taken more than 3 cm from the tumor edge was used as the normal lung sample. Library preparation employed multiplex PCR. The sequencer listed for this sample is Illumina HiSeq 2500. TCRbeta libraries were constructed through three rounds of nested PCR with primers (Table S4) according to protocols adapted from ARM-PCR. Clones were called with MiXCR by TCRdb after fastp trimmed the public reads at Q25, and only in-frame beta chains were retained. Every entry covers one CDR3 protein and lists the most common genes and DNA from its rows. Across this sample there are about 90,000 distinct CDR3 sequences, with roughly 77% seen only once. Roughly a fifth of the sample rests with the top ten.

Sample: distant non-tumor lung tissue. The receptors shown here come from a woman aged 45-59 years with non-small cell lung cancer.

This clonotype was observed a single time. The chain couples TRBV6-6 to TRBJ2-1; D remains ambiguous. CDR3 length: 14 residues. The germline V gene has CDR1 MNHNY and CDR2 SVGAGI (reference sequence). The ends were cut back, 10 bases at V and 6 bases at J, with 19 bases in the middle. The DNA of the CDR3 is TGTGCCAACAGCCCTCGACATCTTCTCAATGAGCAGTTCTTC. This sequence encodes CANSPRHLLNEQFF.

To note about this clonotype: The conserved final phenylalanine or tryptophan is absent from the CDR3, which likely points to a read error. The chain combines TRBV29-1 with TRBJ2-1, with TRBD2 identical over 9 bases. V dropped 0 bases and J dropped 4; count of bases not matched to a gene: 7. Germline assignment: CDR1 SQVTM and CDR2 ANQGSEA. The CDR3 spans 16 residues. The CDR3 DNA reads as TGCAGCGTTGAAGATCCCCAGCGGGAGGAGTACAATGAGCAGTTCATC. Amino acids: CSVEDPQREEYNEQFI.